This T cell receptor (beta chain) was sequenced during a study of response to subunit inactivated influenza vaccine. Regarding the study as a whole: New T cells are recruited in small numbers by each seasonal influenza vaccination, according to the authors' suggestion.

TCRdb passed the RT-PCR reads through MiXCR, listing each CDR3 protein once. This table holds about 650,000 distinct CDR3 sequences, around 15% found once. A remark on this clonotype: The antigen is not known.

The TCR was taken from a man aged 50 to 60 who received an inactivated influenza vaccine. This material consisted of PBMCs from blood, taken 14 days before vaccination.

The CDR3 is CSAPGTSGESYEQYF. Here the CDR3 DNA reads TGCAGTGCTCCCGGGACTAGCGGGGAGTCCTACGAGCAGTACTTC. This rearrangement joins TRBV20-1 to TRBJ2-7; 13 bases line up with TRBD2. The CDR3 length is 15 residues. The J segment lost 1 base and the V segment lost 5 bases, leaving 5 bases of the junction unmatched. Per the germline V gene, CDR1 is DFQATT and CDR2 is SNEGSKA (reference sequence).